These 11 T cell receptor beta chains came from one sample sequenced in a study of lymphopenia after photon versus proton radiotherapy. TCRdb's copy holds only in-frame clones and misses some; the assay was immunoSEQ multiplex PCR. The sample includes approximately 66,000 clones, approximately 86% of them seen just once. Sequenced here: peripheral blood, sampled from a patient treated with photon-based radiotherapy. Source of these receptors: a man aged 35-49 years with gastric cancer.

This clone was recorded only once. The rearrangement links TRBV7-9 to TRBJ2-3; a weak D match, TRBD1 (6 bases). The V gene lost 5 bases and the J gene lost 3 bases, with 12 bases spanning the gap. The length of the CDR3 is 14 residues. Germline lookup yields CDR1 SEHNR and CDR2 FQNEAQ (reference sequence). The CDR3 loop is CASSPGQGTDTQYF. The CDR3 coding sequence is TGTGCCAGCAGCCCGGGCCAGGGGACAGATACGCAGTATTTT.

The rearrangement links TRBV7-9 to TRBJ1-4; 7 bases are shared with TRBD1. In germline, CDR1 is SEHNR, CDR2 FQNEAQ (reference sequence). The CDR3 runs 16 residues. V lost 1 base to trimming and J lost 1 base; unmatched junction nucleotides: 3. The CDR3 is CASSLGPGGTNEKLFF. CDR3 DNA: TGTGCCAGCAGCTTAGGGCCAGGGGGAACTAATGAAAAACTGTTTTTT.

The CDR3 bases are TGTGCCAGCAGGACAGGGGCTCAGGATCCCCAGCATTTT. Residues: CASRTGAQDPQHF. The gene calls are TRBV6-6 and TRBJ1-5, with 8 bases lining up with TRBD1. The CDR3 is 13 residues long. J gave up 10 bases and V 6 bases, and 8 bases lay outside the gene matches. Germline assignment: CDR1 MNHNY and CDR2 SVGAGI (reference sequence).

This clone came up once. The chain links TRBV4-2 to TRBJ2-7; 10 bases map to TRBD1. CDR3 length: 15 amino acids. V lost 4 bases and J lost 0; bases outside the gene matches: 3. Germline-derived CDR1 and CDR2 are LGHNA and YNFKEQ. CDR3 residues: CASSRGQGPSYEQYF. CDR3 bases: TGTGCCAGCAGCCGGGGACAGGGGCCCTCCTACGAGCAGTACTTC.

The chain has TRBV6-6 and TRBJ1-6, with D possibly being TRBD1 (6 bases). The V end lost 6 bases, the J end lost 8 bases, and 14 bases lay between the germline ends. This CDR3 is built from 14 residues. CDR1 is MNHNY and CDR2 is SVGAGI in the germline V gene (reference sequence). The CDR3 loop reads CASRMGGAYSPLHF. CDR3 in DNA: TGTGCCAGCAGGATGGGGGGCGCGTATTCACCCCTCCACTTT.

Here the CDR3 DNA reads TGTGCCAGCAGCTTACAGGATTGGGATGGCTACACCTTC. It yields the protein CASSLQDWDGYTF. The genes are TRBV7-9 and TRBJ1-2, with D hard to call. Germline V gene sequence: CDR1 SEHNR, CDR2 FQNEAQ (reference sequence). The CDR3 totals 13 residues. Trimming removed 2 bases at V and 6 bases at J, with 10 bases between.

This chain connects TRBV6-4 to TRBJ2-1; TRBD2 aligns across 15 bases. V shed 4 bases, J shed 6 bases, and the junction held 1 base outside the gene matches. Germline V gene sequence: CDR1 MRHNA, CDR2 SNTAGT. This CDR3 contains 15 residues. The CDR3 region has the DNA TGTGCCAGCAGTGGGACTAGCGGGGGGGCCAATGAGCAGTTCTTC. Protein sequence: CASSGTSGGANEQFF.

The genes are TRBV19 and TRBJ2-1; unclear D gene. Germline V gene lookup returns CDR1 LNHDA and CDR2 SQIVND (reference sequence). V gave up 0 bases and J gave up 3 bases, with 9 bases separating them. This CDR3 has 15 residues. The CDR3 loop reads CASSIDRFSYNEQFF. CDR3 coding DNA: TGTGCCAGTAGTATAGACAGGTTCAGCTACAATGAGCAGTTCTTC. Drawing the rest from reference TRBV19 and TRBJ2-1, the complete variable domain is DGGITQSPKYLFRKEGQNVTLSCEQNLNHDAMYWYRQDPGQGLRLIYYSQIVNDFQKGDIAEGYSVSREKKESFPLTVTSAQKNPTAFYLCASSIDRFSYNEQFFGPGTRLTVL.

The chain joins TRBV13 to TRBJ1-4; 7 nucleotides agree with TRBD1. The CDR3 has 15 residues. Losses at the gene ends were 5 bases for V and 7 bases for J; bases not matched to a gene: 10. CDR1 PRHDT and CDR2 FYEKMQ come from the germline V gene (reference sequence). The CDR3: CASSKRQGMAEKLFF. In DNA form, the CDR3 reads TGTGCCAGCAGCAAAAGACAGGGTATGGCTGAAAAACTGTTTTTT.

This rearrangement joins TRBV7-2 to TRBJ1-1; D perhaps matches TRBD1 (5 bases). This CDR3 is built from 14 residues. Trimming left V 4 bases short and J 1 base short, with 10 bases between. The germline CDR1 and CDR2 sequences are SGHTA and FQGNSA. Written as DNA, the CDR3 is TGTGCCAGCAGCTACCGGGACGGGAACACTGAAGCTTTCTTT. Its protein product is CASSYRDGNTEAFF.

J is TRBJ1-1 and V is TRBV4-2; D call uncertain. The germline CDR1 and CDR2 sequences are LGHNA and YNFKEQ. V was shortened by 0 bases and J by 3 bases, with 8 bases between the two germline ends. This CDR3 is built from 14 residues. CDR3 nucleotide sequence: TGTGCCAGCAGCCAAGACTGGGGTGACACTGAAGCTTTCTTT. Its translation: CASSQDWGDTEAFF.